The clone carrying this TCR beta chain came up many times. Antigen specificity is unknown. The entry originates in a study of regulatory T cells in long-lasting Graves disease. Study background: Antithyroid drugs had been taken by newly diagnosed Graves' patients for under 3 months. Points from the study as a whole: Persistent Graves' patients showed a TCR diversity that was lower than that of newly diagnosed ones.

Indicated time point: newly diagnosed GD, antithyroid drugs for less than 3 months. Making the TCR library involved RNA that had been extracted from PBMCs. TCR beta libraries were built with iRepertoire HTBI primers and Arm-PCR of CDR3 regions. TCRdb ran MiXCR on the multiplex PCR reads and lists one entry per CDR3 protein. The profile shows 550,000 to 600,000 distinct CDR3 sequences, more than 15% of them singletons. A further study also used this sample, focusing on T cells in Graves' hyperthyroidism and ophthalmopathy. Per that study: Graves' hyperthyroidism showing no ophthalmopathy progression within 18 months was considered stable.

This TCR came from a man younger than 35 with Graves disease. Sample: peripheral blood mononuclear cells (PBMCs), taken at new diagnosis, from a patient treated with antithyroid drugs.

CDR3 region: CASSGQDRDTQYF. The CDR3 DNA reads TGTGCCAGCAGCGGACAGGATCGGGATACGCAGTATTTT. This sequence joins TRBV2 and TRBJ2-3, with 7 bases lining up with TRBD1. V gave up 6 bases and J gave up 6 bases; unmatched junction bases: 6. CDR1 SNHLY and CDR2 FYNNEI come from the germline V gene. The CDR3 extends over 13 amino acids. The whole variable domain, filled in from reference TRBV2 and TRBJ2-3, reads EPEVTQTPSHQVTQMGQEVILRCVPISNHLYFYWYRQILGQKVEFLVSFYNNEISEKSEIFDDQFSVERPDGSNFTLKIRSTKLEDSAMYFCASSGQDRDTQYFGPGTRLTVL.